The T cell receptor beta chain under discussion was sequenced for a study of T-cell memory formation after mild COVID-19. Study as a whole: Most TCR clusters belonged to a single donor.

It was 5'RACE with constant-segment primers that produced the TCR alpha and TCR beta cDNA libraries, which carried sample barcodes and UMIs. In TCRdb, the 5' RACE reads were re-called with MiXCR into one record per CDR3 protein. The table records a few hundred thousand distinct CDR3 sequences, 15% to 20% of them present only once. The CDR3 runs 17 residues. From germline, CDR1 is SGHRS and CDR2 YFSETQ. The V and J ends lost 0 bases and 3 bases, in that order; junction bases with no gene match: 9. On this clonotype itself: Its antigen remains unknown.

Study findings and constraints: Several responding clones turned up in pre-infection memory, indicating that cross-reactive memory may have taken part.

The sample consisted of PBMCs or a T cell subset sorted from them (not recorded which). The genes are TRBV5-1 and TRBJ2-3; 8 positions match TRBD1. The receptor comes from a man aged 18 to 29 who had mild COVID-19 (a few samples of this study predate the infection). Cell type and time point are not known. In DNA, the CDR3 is TGCGCCAGCAGCTTGGTGGCGACAGGGGTCGGGACAGATACGCAGTATTTT. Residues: CASSLVATGVGTDTQYF. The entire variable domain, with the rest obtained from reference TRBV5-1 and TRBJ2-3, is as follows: KAGVTQTPRYLIKTRGQQVTLSCSPISGHRSVSWYQQTPGQGLQFLFEYFSETQRNKGNFPGRFSGRQFSNSRSEMNVSTLELGDSALYLCASSLVATGVGTDTQYFGPGTRLTVL.